This T cell receptor beta chain was obtained from a study of blood T cell repertoires in COVID-19. Study-level background: The samples span acute and convalescent COVID-19 from the United States, Italy and Spain.

This CDR3 contains 13 residues. Trimming took off 8 bases at V and 6 bases at J, with 11 bases between the two ends. In germline, CDR1 is MNHEY, CDR2 SVGAGI. This clone came up a few times. Source study methods: Nucleated cell number was recorded as an estimate derived from reference gene primer amplification. Generated by immunoSEQ multiplex PCR, the TCRdb table keeps only in-frame clones and is missing some. V and J calls and clone size follow that table, whereas D and trimming were derived from the DNA. The table has about 42,000 clones, more than 75% seen once. The sequenced material came from peripheral blood. This TCR was recovered from an elderly man with acute or convalescent COVID-19. The rearrangement joins TRBV6-5 to TRBJ1-6; a possible D gene is TRBD1 (6 bases). CDR3 coding DNA: TGTGCCAGCCGGGGGGCAAGTAATTCACCCCTCCACTTT. Translating it yields CASRGASNSPLHF.